A selection of T cell receptor beta chains follows, all from one sample in a study of shared clonotypes between healthy human individuals. Libraries were prepared by immunoSEQ multiplex PCR; TCRdb keeps only in-frame clonotypes and omits some of them. The sample has about 1.1 million clones; approximately 75% are singletons. The specimen was memory CD4+ T cells from PBMCs. The receptors derive from a man aged 18 to 29 in good health. Some clones in this sample may be carry-over from other donors' samples. CDR3s include the opening cysteine and the closing phenylalanine or tryptophan. A D gene is named only where the DNA matches it firmly. Clone sizes are given selectively: once, few, many, or a class where the clone is expanded.

J gene,clone size,D gene,V gene,CDR3 DNA,CDR3 protein
TRBJ1-5,NA,NA,TRBV6-5,TGTGCCAGCAGTTACGGGGGCGGAAAGAATCAGCCCCAGCATTTT,CASSYGGGKNQPQHF
TRBJ2-5,NA,NA,TRBV27,TGTGCCAGCAGCTGGGGGGGCGAAGAGACCCAGTACTTC,CASSWGGEETQYF
TRBJ2-7,NA,NA,TRBV18,TGTGCCAGCTCACCGGGTTACTCCGAATCCTACGAGCAGTACTTC,CASSPGYSESYEQYF
TRBJ2-5,NA,NA,TRBV6-5,TGTGCCAGCAGTCCACCGGGGTCGGAGACCCAGTACTTC,CASSPPGSETQYF
TRBJ2-7,NA,NA,TRBV5-6,TGTGCCAGCAGCTTGTGGCCACCCGGGAGCTACGAGCAGTACTTC,CASSLWPPGSYEQYF
TRBJ2-2,few,NA,TRBV5-1,TGCGCCAGCAGCTTGACCGGGACCTTAAAGACCGGGGAGCTGTTTTTT,CASSLTGTLKTGELFF
TRBJ1-2,NA,NA,TRBV7-9,TGTGCCAGCAGCCCGGGACCGCAGGGCTACACCTTC,CASSPGPQGYTF
TRBJ2-7,NA,NA,TRBV18,TGTGCCAGCGCGCCGGGACGGGGATACGAGCAGTACTTC,CASAPGRGYEQYF
TRBJ1-2,NA,NA,TRBV5-1,TGCGCCAGCACTGAGAATTTTAACTATGGCTACACCTTC,CASTENFNYGYTF
TRBJ2-7,once,NA,TRBV18,TGTGCCAGCTCACTAAGTTCCTACGAGCAGTACTTC,CASSLSSYEQYF
TRBJ2-7,NA,TRBD1,TRBV6-5,TGTGCCAGCAGTTACGGGACAGGAGACTACGAGCAGTACTTC,CASSYGTGDYEQYF
TRBJ2-7,NA,NA,TRBV25-1,TGTGCCAGCAGTGACTCCTCCCCCGGGGTTCAAGCCTCCGAGCAGTACTTC,CASSDSSPGVQASEQYF
TRBJ1-1,few,TRBD1,TRBV5-1,TGCGCCAGCAGCCGTGACAGGGTAACTGAAGCTTTCTTT,CASSRDRVTEAFF
TRBJ2-1,NA,NA,TRBV7-3,TGTGCCAGCAGCTTACAAGTTTACAATGAGCAGTTCTTC,CASSLQVYNEQFF
TRBJ2-7,NA,TRBD1,TRBV7-2,TGTGCCAGCAGCCGAACTGGACAGGCCACCTACGAGCAGTACTTC,CASSRTGQATYEQYF
TRBJ1-2,few,TRBD1,TRBV5-8,TGTGCCAGCAGCAGGACAGGGAACTATGGCTACACCTTC,CASSRTGNYGYTF
TRBJ1-5,NA,TRBD1,TRBV6-1,TGTGCCAGCGGATGGACAGGGGGAGATCAGCCCCAGCATTTT,CASGWTGGDQPQHF
TRBJ2-5,NA,NA,TRBV18,TGTGCCAGCTCACGTGGACAAGCAGAGACCCAGTACTTC,CASSRGQAETQYF
TRBJ2-2,once,NA,TRBV5-4,TGTGCCAGCAGCTTGGCCACGTCTAGCGGAGGGGGCACCGGGGAGCTGTTTTTT,CASSLATSSGGGTGELFF
TRBJ2-4,NA,TRBD1,TRBV11-3,TGTGCCAGCAGCCCACAGGGGGCTTATAACATTCAGTACTTC,CASSPQGAYNIQYF
TRBJ2-3,NA,NA,TRBV5-6,TGTGCCAGCAGCTTGCGCAGGCTAGGCCAGCAGTATTTT,CASSLRRLGQQYF
TRBJ2-2,NA,NA,TRBV6-6,TGTGCCAGCAGCCCAACCCATCAGGGACGCGGGGAGCTGTTTTTT,CASSPTHQGRGELFF
TRBJ2-5,NA,NA,TRBV28,TGTGCCAGCAGCATCCAGTCGGGTTTACAAGAGACCCAGTACTTC,CASSIQSGLQETQYF
TRBJ2-7,NA,TRBD1,TRBV5-1,TGCGCCAGCAGTTGGGGAGACAGGGGCTACGAGCAGTACTTC,CASSWGDRGYEQYF
TRBJ1-2,NA,NA,TRBV18,TGTGCCAGCTCACCAGGTAACGAGAGACAGGCTTATGGCTACACCTTC,CASSPGNERQAYGYTF
TRBJ2-1,NA,NA,TRBV30,TGTGCCTGGAGTCTTTACAATGAGCAGTTCTTC,CAWSLYNEQFF
TRBJ2-7,NA,TRBD1,TRBV6-6,TGTGCCAGCAGTTACTCGTACAGGGGCCGGGACTACGAGCAGTACTTC,CASSYSYRGRDYEQYF
TRBJ1-1,NA,NA,TRBV6-5,TGTGCCAGCAGTGGCGGAGCGGCTAAGAACACTGAAGCTTTCTTT,CASSGGAAKNTEAFF
TRBJ1-4,NA,TRBD1,TRBV6-5,TGTGCCAGCAGCCTGGGACAGGGGAAGGAAAAACTGTTTTTT,CASSLGQGKEKLFF
TRBJ1-5,NA,NA,TRBV6-7,TGTGCCAACCTCCGGGACGGGTCTCTGGGGCCCCAGCATTTT,CANLRDGSLGPQHF
TRBJ1-1,NA,NA,TRBV5-8,TGTGCCAGCAGCTCCTCAGGACCAAGGCCAGCTTTCTTT,CASSSSGPRPAFF
TRBJ1-1,NA,NA,TRBV18,TGTGCCAGCTCACCCAGTAGGGTCACTGAAGCTTTCTTT,CASSPSRVTEAFF
TRBJ1-4,NA,NA,TRBV6-6,TGTGCCAGCGCTTGGTGGGGTACTGATGAAAAACTGTTTTTT,CASAWWGTDEKLFF
TRBJ2-1,NA,TRBD2,TRBV18,TGTGCCAGCTCACCAGGGACTAGCGGGGCCAATGAGCAGTTCTTC,CASSPGTSGANEQFF
TRBJ2-2,NA,NA,TRBV11-3,TGTGCCAGCAGCTTATCTAGTGCTGAGGGGGAGCTGTTTTTT,CASSLSSAEGELFF
TRBJ2-1,NA,NA,TRBV6-5,TGTGCCAGCAGTCTCGGGCGACCAGGTAATGAGCAGTTCTTC,CASSLGRPGNEQFF
TRBJ2-5,NA,NA,TRBV25-1,TGTGCCAGCAGTGCGCTTGGAGGGCCAGCGACCCAGTACTTC,CASSALGGPATQYF
TRBJ2-2,NA,TRBD2,TRBV27,TGTGCCAGCAGTTCTTATTTTGGACTAGCAGCCGGGGAGCTGTTTTTT,CASSSYFGLAAGELFF
TRBJ2-5,few,TRBD1,TRBV28,TGTGCCAGCAGTCCAGGGGGAAGGCAAGAGACCCAGTACTTC,CASSPGGRQETQYF
TRBJ1-2,NA,NA,TRBV5-4,TGTGCCAGCAGCTTGAGGGGATATGGCTACACCTTC,CASSLRGYGYTF
TRBJ2-7,few,NA,TRBV9,TGTGCCAGCAGCCCGGGGTCCCTTGAGTCCTACGAGCAGTACTTC,CASSPGSLESYEQYF
TRBJ1-1,NA,NA,TRBV19,TGTGCCAGTAGTCAGGCCGGGGTAGAAGCTTTCTTT,CASSQAGVEAFF
TRBJ2-1,NA,TRBD2,TRBV4-1,TGCGCCAGCAGCCAAGTACGGGGGGGAGGAAAATTCTTC,CASSQVRGGGKFF
TRBJ1-1,NA,TRBD1,TRBV2,TGTGCCAGCAGTGGAGCAGGGGGCACTGAAGCTTTCTTT,CASSGAGGTEAFF
TRBJ2-1,NA,TRBD1,TRBV6-5,TGTGCCAGCAGCCCAACAGGGGTCTTCTACAATGAGCAGTTCTTC,CASSPTGVFYNEQFF
TRBJ2-5,NA,NA,TRBV27,TGTGCCAGCAGTTCTCCTCGTCAAGAGACCCAGTACTTC,CASSSPRQETQYF
TRBJ1-5,many,NA,TRBV28,TGTGCCAGCAGTTTATGGGGAATCGGGGAACTTACCAGCAATCAGCCCCAGCATTTT,CASSLWGIGELTSNQPQHF
TRBJ2-7,NA,NA,TRBV2,TGTGCCAGCAGTGAACTTTTTGTCCGAAATATCTACGAGCAGTACTTC,CASSELFVRNIYEQYF
TRBJ1-3,NA,NA,TRBV6-1,TGTGCCAGCAGTGACCCGCGGGGAGCTGGAAACACCATATATTTT,CASSDPRGAGNTIYF
TRBJ1-1,NA,TRBD1,TRBV5-5,TGTGCCAGCAGTCCGACAGGGTGGGACACTGAAGCTTTCTTT,CASSPTGWDTEAFF
TRBJ2-1,NA,TRBD1,TRBV29-1,TGCAGCGCCCGGGGACAGGACAATGAGCAGTTCTTC,CSARGQDNEQFF
TRBJ1-1,once,NA,TRBV7-9,TGTGCCAGCAGCTTAGATCCTCCATGGGGCACTGAAGCTTTCTTT,CASSLDPPWGTEAFF
TRBJ1-2,NA,NA,TRBV7-8,TGTGCCAGCAGCTTAGCCTCCGGTGGGACACGGCGATATGGCTACACCTTC,CASSLASGGTRRYGYTF
TRBJ2-1,NA,TRBD2,TRBV30,TGTGCCTGGAAGGAGGGACTAGCGTACAATGAGCAGTTCTTC,CAWKEGLAYNEQFF
TRBJ1-1,NA,TRBD1,TRBV19,TGTGCCAGTAGCAAAACTACAGGGGAGTTGAACACTGAAGCTTTCTTT,CASSKTTGELNTEAFF
TRBJ2-2,NA,NA,TRBV7-8,TGTGCCAGCAGAAGTGACTTTCCCTTTGGGGTCGGGGAGCTGTTTTTT,CASRSDFPFGVGELFF
TRBJ2-1,NA,TRBD1,TRBV9,TGTGCCAGCAGCGTCCGCCAAATCGGGACAGGCTCCAATGAGCAGTTCTTC,CASSVRQIGTGSNEQFF
TRBJ2-2,NA,NA,TRBV14,TGTGCCAGCAGCCAAGATCTTGGGACTTTCACCGGGGAGCTGTTTTTT,CASSQDLGTFTGELFF
TRBJ1-2,NA,NA,TRBV21-1,TGTGCCAGCAGCAAAAAGCAGGGTAGCTATGGCTACACCTTC,CASSKKQGSYGYTF
TRBJ2-3,NA,NA,TRBV27,TGTGCCAGCAGTTCCCACAGGGTACAAAACACAGATACGCAGTATTTT,CASSSHRVQNTDTQYF